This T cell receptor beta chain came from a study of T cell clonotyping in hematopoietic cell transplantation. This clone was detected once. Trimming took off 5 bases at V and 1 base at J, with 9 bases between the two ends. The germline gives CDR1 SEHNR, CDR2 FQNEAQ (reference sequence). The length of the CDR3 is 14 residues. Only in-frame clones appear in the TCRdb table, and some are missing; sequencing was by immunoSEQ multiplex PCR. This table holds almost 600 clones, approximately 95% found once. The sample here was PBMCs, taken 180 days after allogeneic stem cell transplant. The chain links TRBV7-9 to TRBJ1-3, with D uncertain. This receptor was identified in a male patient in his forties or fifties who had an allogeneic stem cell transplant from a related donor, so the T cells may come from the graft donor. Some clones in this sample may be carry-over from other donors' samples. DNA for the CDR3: TGTGCCAGCAGCCGCTTCGAGTCTGGAAACACCATATATTTT. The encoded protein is CASSRFESGNTIYF.